A selection of T cell receptor beta chains follows, all from one sample in a study of blood T cells in healthy people across ages. TCRdb used MiXCR to reprocess the 5' RACE reads, holding one entry per CDR3 protein. The sample lists 850,000 to 1,000,000 distinct CDR3 sequences, roughly half occurring once. Material for sequencing was blood. These receptors were taken from a woman aged 55-69 years in good health. Both conserved end residues are part of each CDR3. A D gene is named only where the DNA matches it firmly. Size values are once, few and many counts, or a class for expanded clones, and some rows have none.

>NA|NA|TRBJ2-4|TRBV7-2
CASSLGLAAKNIQYF
TGTGCCAGCAGCTTAGGTCTAGCGGCCAAAAACATTCAGTACTTC
>NA|NA|TRBJ2-7|TRBV5-1
CASSFPDQGGEQYF
TGCGCCAGCAGCTTCCCTGACCAAGGAGGAGAGCAGTACTTC
>few|TRBD2|TRBJ2-1|TRBV5-1
CASEIGLARVNEQFF
TGCGCCAGCGAGATCGGACTAGCGCGGGTCAATGAGCAGTTCTTC
>NA|NA|TRBJ2-7|TRBV27
CASSLGAEYEQYF
TGTGCCAGCAGTTTAGGTGCGGAGTACGAGCAGTACTTC
>NA|NA|TRBJ1-6|TRBV25-1
CASSEGTGLALHF
TGTGCCAGCAGTGAGGGTACGGGGTTGGCCCTCCACTTT
>NA|NA|TRBJ1-4|TRBV28
CASSSGNEKLFF
TGTGCCAGCTCTTCGGGAAACGAAAAACTGTTTTTT
>few|NA|TRBJ1-1|TRBV10-3
CAIKSLNTEAFF
TGTGCCATCAAGTCCTTGAACACTGAAGCTTTCTTT
>NA|TRBD1|TRBJ2-7|TRBV27
CASSTGTGVLREQYF
TGTGCCAGCAGTACCGGGACAGGGGTTCTCCGCGAGCAGTACTTC
>NA|NA|TRBJ2-7|TRBV6-6
CASGTVPYEQYF
TGTGCCAGCGGGACCGTTCCTTACGAGCAGTACTTC
>NA|NA|TRBJ2-3|TRBV10-3
CAISRGTDTQYF
TGTGCCATCAGCCGGGGCACAGATACGCAGTATTTT
>few|NA|TRBJ2-1|TRBV6-4
CASSERAYNEQFF
TGTGCCAGCAGTGAGCGGGCCTACAATGAGCAGTTCTTC
>few|NA|TRBJ2-1|TRBV7-2
CASSFSLASEQFF
TGTGCCAGCAGCTTCTCTCTAGCGAGTGAGCAGTTCTTC
>NA|NA|TRBJ1-2|TRBV6-1
CASSVLNGGYTF
TGTGCCAGCAGTGTCCTCAACGGAGGCTACACCTTC
>NA|NA|TRBJ2-5|TRBV7-2
CASSPQGRIKETQYF
TGTGCCAGCAGCCCCCAAGGGAGGATAAAAGAGACCCAGTACTTC
>NA|NA|TRBJ2-1|TRBV5-4
CASSLELGGIGGEQFF
TGTGCCAGCAGCTTGGAGTTGGGCGGGATCGGCGGTGAGCAGTTCTTC
>NA|TRBD2|TRBJ2-5|TRBV6-2/TRBV6-3
CASLNSGRARETQYF
TGTGCCAGCCTGAATAGCGGGAGGGCCCGCGAGACCCAGTACTTC
>NA|NA|TRBJ2-5|TRBV20-1
CSAHLGQETQYF
TGCAGTGCCCATCTAGGTCAAGAGACCCAGTACTTC
>NA|NA|TRBJ1-4|TRBV11-2
CASGWGANEKLFF
TGTGCCAGCGGCTGGGGGGCTAATGAAAAACTGTTTTTT
>few|NA|TRBJ1-1|TRBV20-1
CSARDRNTEAFF
TGCAGTGCTAGGGACAGGAACACTGAAGCTTTCTTT
>NA|NA|TRBJ1-1|TRBV9
CASSPRQENTEAFF
TGTGCCAGCAGCCCCCGACAGGAGAACACTGAAGCTTTCTTT
>NA|NA|TRBJ2-1|TRBV7-3
CASQTSPSAEQFF
TGTGCCAGCCAAACTTCACCTAGCGCGGAGCAGTTCTTC
>NA|NA|TRBJ2-5|TRBV11-2
CASETGETQYF
TGTGCCAGCGAGACAGGAGAGACCCAGTACTTC
>few|NA|TRBJ2-7|TRBV27
CASSLLWGGTGEESYEQYF
TGTGCCAGCAGTCTCTTATGGGGGGGTACAGGGGAGGAATCCTACGAGCAGTACTTC
>NA|NA|TRBJ2-3|TRBV20-1
CSARFGDTQYF
TGCAGTGCTAGATTTGGAGATACGCAGTATTTT
>few|NA|TRBJ2-7|TRBV12-3/TRBV12-4
CASSLEGGHEQYF
TGTGCCAGCAGTTTGGAAGGGGGACACGAGCAGTACTTC
>NA|NA|TRBJ2-3|TRBV12-3/TRBV12-4
CASSTPIQGRVTDTQYF
TGTGCCAGCAGTACCCCCATACAGGGGAGGGTCACAGATACGCAGTATTTT
>NA|NA|TRBJ2-1|TRBV6-2/TRBV6-3
CASRSSGPSYNEQFF
TGTGCCAGCAGGAGCAGCGGGCCGTCCTACAATGAGCAGTTCTTC
>few|NA|TRBJ2-7|TRBV7-2
CASSRATGAYEQYF
TGTGCCAGCAGCCGTGCTACGGGTGCCTACGAGCAGTACTTC
>few|NA|TRBJ2-1|TRBV12-3/TRBV12-4
CASSLRWDLNQFF
TGTGCCAGCAGTTTAAGATGGGACCTTAACCAGTTCTTC
>few|NA|TRBJ2-7|TRBV20-1
CSASSQSSYEQYF
TGCAGTGCTAGTTCTCAGAGCTCCTACGAGCAGTACTTC
>few|TRBD2|TRBJ2-7|TRBV10-3
CAISGATSGGVYEQYF
TGTGCCATCAGTGGCGCTACTAGCGGGGGAGTATACGAGCAGTACTTC
>few|TRBD1|TRBJ2-5|TRBV20-1
CSAPEPGQGRETQYF
TGCAGTGCTCCAGAACCGGGACAGGGTAGGGAGACCCAGTACTTC
>NA|NA|TRBJ2-1|TRBV2
CASNYQGYNEQFF
TGTGCCAGCAATTACCAGGGTTACAATGAGCAGTTCTTC
>NA|NA|TRBJ2-5|TRBV7-2
CASSQVGGADQETQYF
TGTGCCAGCAGCCAAGTCGGGGGCGCGGACCAAGAGACCCAGTACTTC
>NA|TRBD2|TRBJ2-7|TRBV5-6
CASSFAGDFEQYF
TGTGCCAGCAGCTTCGCGGGAGACTTCGAGCAGTACTTC
>NA|NA|TRBJ1-6|TRBV20-1
CSARDRDNSPLHF
TGCAGTGCTAGAGACAGAGATAATTCACCCCTCCACTTT
>NA|NA|TRBJ2-7|TRBV27
CASSLSLYGQTSSYEQYF
TGTGCCAGCAGTTTATCATTGTATGGACAGACCTCTTCCTACGAGCAGTACTTC
>NA|NA|TRBJ2-1|TRBV29-1
CSVDQRTYNEQFF
TGCAGCGTTGATCAAAGGACCTACAATGAGCAGTTCTTC
>NA|TRBD2|TRBJ2-7|TRBV7-9
CASSALAGYSYEQYF
TGTGCCAGCAGCGCACTAGCGGGCTACTCCTACGAGCAGTACTTC
>NA|NA|TRBJ2-7|TRBV29-1
CSVTGTAYNEQYF
TGCAGCGTCACCGGGACGGCCTACAATGAGCAGTACTTC
>NA|NA|TRBJ1-1|TRBV7-9
CASSPNRHSDEAFF
TGTGCCAGCAGCCCTAACAGGCACTCGGATGAAGCTTTCTTT
>NA|TRBD2|TRBJ2-7|TRBV4-1
CASSQGRENNEQYF
TGCGCCAGCAGCCAAGGGCGGGAGAACAATGAGCAGTACTTC
>NA|TRBD2|TRBJ2-3|TRBV2
CATLSSGRRLNTQYF
TGTGCCACCCTGTCTAGCGGGAGGCGTTTAAATACGCAGTATTTT
>NA|NA|TRBJ1-1|TRBV29-1
CSATPHTTAKVAFF
TGCAGCGCAACACCTCATACGACAGCCAAGGTGGCTTTCTTT
>many|NA|TRBJ2-5|TRBV4-3
CASSQHGTDNWETQYF
TGCGCCAGCAGCCAACACGGGACTGACAATTGGGAGACCCAGTACTTC